This T cell receptor beta chain comes out of a study of synovial regulatory T cells in juvenile arthritis. Study details: A few patients were therapy-naive; five to seven received methotrexate alone. The study's findings and limits: Compared with other blood Treg cells, inflammation-associated Treg cells had reduced TCR diversity.

Using immunoSEQ multiplex PCR, the repertoire was profiled, and TCRdb retains in-frame clones only, with some absent. In all, the sample yields 5,000 to 8,000 clones. This CDR3 is 15 amino acids long. No DNA sequence is on record. Germline CDR1 LNHDA, CDR2 SQIVND (reference sequence). Notes on this clone: Its cognate antigen is unknown.

Source material: Treg cells from blood. The subset was: remaining (HLA-DR-negative) circulating blood Treg cells. The sequence came from a donor between 2 and 29 years old with juvenile idiopathic arthritis. V and J are TRBV19 and TRBJ1-5; the TRBD1 assignment by TCRdb is unverifiable without DNA. The CDR3 reads CASSIADMGAQPQHF.